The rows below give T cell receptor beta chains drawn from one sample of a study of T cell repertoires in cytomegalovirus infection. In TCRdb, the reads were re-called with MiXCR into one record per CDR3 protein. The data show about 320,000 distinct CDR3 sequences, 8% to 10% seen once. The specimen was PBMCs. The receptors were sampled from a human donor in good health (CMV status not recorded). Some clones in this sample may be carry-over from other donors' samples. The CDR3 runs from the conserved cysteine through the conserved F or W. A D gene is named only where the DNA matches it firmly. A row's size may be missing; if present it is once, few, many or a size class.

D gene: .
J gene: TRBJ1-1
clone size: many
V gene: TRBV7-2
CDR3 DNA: TGTGCCAGCAGCTTAGTCTCGGGGGCCACTGAAGCTTTCTTT
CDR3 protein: CASSLVSGATEAFF

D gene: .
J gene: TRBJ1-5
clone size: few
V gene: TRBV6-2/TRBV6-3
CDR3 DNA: TGTGCCAGCCAAACGCCGCCGAGCAATCAGCCCCAGCATTTT
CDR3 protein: CASQTPPSNQPQHF

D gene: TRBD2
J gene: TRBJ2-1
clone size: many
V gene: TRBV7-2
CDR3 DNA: TGTGCCAGCAGCTTAGCTAGGACTAGCGGGAGGGAGCAGTTCTTC
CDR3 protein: CASSLARTSGREQFF

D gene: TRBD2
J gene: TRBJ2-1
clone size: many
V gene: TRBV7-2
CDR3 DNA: TGTGCCAGCAGCCGCAGGGCGGGGGGACTTCCCCTATACAATGAGCAGTTCTTC
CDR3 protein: CASSRRAGGLPLYNEQFF

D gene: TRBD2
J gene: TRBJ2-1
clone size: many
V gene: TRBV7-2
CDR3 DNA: TGTGCCAGCAGTACTACTAGCGGCAGCTCCTACAATGAGCAGTTCTTC
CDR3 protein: CASSTTSGSSYNEQFF

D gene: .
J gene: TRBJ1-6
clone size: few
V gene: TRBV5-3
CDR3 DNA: TGTGCCAGCAGCCCTGACGGACAGAATATTAGCTCCTATAATTCACCCCTCCACTTT
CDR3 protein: CASSPDGQNISSYNSPLHF

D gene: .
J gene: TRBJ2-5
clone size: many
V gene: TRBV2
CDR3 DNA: TGTGCCAGCAGTGAAGCCAGGGAACTAGGGAAGACCCAGTACTTC
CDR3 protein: CASSEARELGKTQYF

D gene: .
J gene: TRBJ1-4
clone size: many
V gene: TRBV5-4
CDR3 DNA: TGTGCCAGCACAAACGGTCCGGGACTCACTAATGAAAAACTGTTTTTT
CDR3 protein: CASTNGPGLTNEKLFF

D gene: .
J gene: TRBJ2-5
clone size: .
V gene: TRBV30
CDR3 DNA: TGTGCCTGGAGTACACAGAGCGGCCGGGAGACCCAGTACTTC
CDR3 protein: CAWSTQSGRETQYF

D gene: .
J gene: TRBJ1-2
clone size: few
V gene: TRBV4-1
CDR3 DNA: TGCGCCAGCAGCCTCCAGGAGGCCGCAAAGTATGGCTACACCTTC
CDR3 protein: CASSLQEAAKYGYTF

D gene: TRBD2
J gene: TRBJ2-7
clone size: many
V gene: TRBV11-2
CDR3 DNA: TGTGCCAGCAGCTTAGATCAAGCGCGGCTAGCGGGGGGTACCTACGAGCAGTACTTC
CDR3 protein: CASSLDQARLAGGTYEQYF

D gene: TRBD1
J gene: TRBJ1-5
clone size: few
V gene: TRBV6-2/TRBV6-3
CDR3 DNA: TGTGCCAGCAGTTTCGGGACAGGGGGCAACCAGCCCCAGCATTTT
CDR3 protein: CASSFGTGGNQPQHF

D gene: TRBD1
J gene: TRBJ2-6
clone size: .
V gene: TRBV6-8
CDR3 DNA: TGTGCCAGCAGTTCTACCGGGACAGGGCTCTCTGGGGCCAACGTCCTGACTTTC
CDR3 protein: CASSSTGTGLSGANVLTF

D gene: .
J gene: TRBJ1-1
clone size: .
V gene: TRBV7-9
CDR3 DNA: TGTGCCAGCAGCTCTCCTAAGGCCTCGTACCAAGTGGAAGCTTTCTTT
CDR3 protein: CASSSPKASYQVEAFF

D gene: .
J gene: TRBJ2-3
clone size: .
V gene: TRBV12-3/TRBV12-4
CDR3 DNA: TGTGCCAGCAGCCCTGCCGGGAGAGGAGCAGATACGCAGTATTTT
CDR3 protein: CASSPAGRGADTQYF

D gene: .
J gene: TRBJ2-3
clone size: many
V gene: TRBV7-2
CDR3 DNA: TGTGCCAGCAGCCTGGGGGACGCCCGTGGGGATACGCAGTATTTT
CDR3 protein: CASSLGDARGDTQYF

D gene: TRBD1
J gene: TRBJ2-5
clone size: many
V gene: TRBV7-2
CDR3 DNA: TGTGCCAGCAGCAATTGGGACAGGGGGCTGGAGACCCAGTACTTC
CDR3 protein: CASSNWDRGLETQYF

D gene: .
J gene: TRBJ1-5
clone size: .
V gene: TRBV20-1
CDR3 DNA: TGCAGTGCCACGGACGGGAATCAGCCCCAGCATTTT
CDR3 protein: CSATDGNQPQHF

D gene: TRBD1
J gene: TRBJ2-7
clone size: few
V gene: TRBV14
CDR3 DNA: TGTGCCAGCAGCCAAAGACCCAGGACAGGGGGCGAGCAGTACTTC
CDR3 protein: CASSQRPRTGGEQYF

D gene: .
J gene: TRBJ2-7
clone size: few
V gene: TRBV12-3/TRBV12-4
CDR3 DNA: TGTGCCAGCAGTTTGTCCGCGGGGCTGTACGAGCAGTACTTC
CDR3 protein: CASSLSAGLYEQYF

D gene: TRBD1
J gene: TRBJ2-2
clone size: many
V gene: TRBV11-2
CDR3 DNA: TGTGCCAGCAGCTTCGGGACAGTTAACACCGGGGAGCTGTTTTTT
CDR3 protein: CASSFGTVNTGELFF

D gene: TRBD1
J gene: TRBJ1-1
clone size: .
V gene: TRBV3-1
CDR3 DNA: TGTGCCAGCGGCGACAGGGTCCGGAACACTGAAGCTTTCTTT
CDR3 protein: CASGDRVRNTEAFF

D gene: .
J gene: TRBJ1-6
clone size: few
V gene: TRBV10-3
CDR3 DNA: TGTGCCATCAGTGAGTCGGGCAGAGATAATTCACCCCTCCACTTT
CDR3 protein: CAISESGRDNSPLHF

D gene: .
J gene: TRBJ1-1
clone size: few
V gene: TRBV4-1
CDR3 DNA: TGCGCCAGCAGCCACCGATCCACGCTGAACACTGAAGCTTTCTTT
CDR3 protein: CASSHRSTLNTEAFF

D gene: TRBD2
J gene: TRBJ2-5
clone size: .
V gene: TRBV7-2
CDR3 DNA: TGTGCCAGCAGCTTATATGGGATTAGCGGGGGGGGGCGGGAGACCCAGTACTTC
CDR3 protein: CASSLYGISGGGRETQYF

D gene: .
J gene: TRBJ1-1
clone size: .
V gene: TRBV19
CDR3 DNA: TGTGCCAGTAGTATCGGTAGCCAGGCGAGGACTGAAGCTTTCTTT
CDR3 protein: CASSIGSQARTEAFF

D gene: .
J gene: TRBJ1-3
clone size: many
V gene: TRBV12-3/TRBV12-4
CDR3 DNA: TGTGCCAGCAGTTACTTGGTGGAGGACACCATATATTTT
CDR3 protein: CASSYLVEDTIYF

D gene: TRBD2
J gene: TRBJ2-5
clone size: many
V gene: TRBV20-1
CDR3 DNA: TGCAGTGCTAGTCGGGGGGGCGTAAAGACCCAGTACTTC
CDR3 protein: CSASRGGVKTQYF

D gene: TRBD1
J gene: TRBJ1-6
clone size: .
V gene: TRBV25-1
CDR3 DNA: TGTGCCAGCAGTAAGGACAGGGCCGCCTATAATTCACCCCTCCACTTT
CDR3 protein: CASSKDRAAYNSPLHF

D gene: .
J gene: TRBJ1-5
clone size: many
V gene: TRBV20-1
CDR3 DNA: TGCAGTGCTGCTACAGGGCCGGATCAGCCCCAGCATTTT
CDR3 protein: CSAATGPDQPQHF

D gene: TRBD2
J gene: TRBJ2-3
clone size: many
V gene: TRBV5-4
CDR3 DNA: TGTGCCAGCAGCCCCTACGCGGGGGGGGGCACAGATACGCAGTATTTT
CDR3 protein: CASSPYAGGGTDTQYF

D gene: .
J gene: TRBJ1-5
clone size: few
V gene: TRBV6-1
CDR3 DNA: TGTGCCAGCAGTCTTGGACAGCCTTATCAGCCCCAGCATTTT
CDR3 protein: CASSLGQPYQPQHF

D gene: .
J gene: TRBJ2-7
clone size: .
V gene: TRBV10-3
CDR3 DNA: TGTGCCATCAGTATTGACCAGGACTCCCTCTACGAGCGGTACTTC
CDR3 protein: CAISIDQDSLYERYF

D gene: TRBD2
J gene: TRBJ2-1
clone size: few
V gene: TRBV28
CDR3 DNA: TGTGCCAGCACCTTTCTCGGGACTAGCGGACCCAATGAGCAGTTCTTC
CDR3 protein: CASTFLGTSGPNEQFF

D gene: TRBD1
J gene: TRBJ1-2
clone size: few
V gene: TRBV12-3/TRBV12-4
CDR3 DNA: TGTGCCAGCAGTTTAGGGGTGACAGGGCATGGCTACACCTTC
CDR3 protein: CASSLGVTGHGYTF

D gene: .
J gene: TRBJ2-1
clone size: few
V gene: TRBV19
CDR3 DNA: TGTGCCAGTAGTACCGACAGAAGCTCCTACAATGAGCAGTTCTTC
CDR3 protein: CASSTDRSSYNEQFF

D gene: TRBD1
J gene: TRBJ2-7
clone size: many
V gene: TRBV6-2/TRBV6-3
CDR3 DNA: TGTGCCAGCAGTTATGGACAGGGGGCCTACGAGCAGTACTTC
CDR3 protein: CASSYGQGAYEQYF

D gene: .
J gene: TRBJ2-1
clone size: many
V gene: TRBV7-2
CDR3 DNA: TGTGCCAGCAGCTTATACAGCGGAGGCTACAATGAGCAGTTCTTC
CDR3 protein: CASSLYSGGYNEQFF

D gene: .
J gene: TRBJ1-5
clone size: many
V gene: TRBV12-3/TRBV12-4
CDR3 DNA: TGTGCCAGCAGGGGGGGCGGGCCAGGGGGCAATCAGCCCCAGCATTTT
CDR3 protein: CASRGGGPGGNQPQHF

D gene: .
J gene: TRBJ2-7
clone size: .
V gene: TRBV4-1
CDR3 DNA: TGCGCCAGCAGCCAAGATAACAACAGGGTGGACTACGAGCAGTACTTC
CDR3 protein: CASSQDNNRVDYEQYF